Included here is one T cell receptor (beta chain) sequence, with context. This sample was taken from a study of neoadjuvant anti-PD-1 for oral cavity cancer. Study-wide context: Most patients had three to four biweekly doses of 3 mg/kg nivolumab before resection. Around day 43, patients without progression received a fourth nivolumab dose before surgery.

These oral cavity squamous cell carcinomas were HPV-negative and locally advanced. Method: immunoSEQ multiplex PCR; TCRdb's copy keeps in-frame clones and lacks some. The data hold fewer than 40,000 clones, with about 86% observed a single time. The V end lost 0 bases, the J end lost 2 bases, and 8 bases lay between the germline ends. The length of the CDR3 is 15 residues. Germline loops: CDR1 MNHNY, CDR2 SVGAGI (reference sequence). This specimen consisted of PBMCs, obtained before nivolumab (anti-PD-1) treatment. The V call is TRBV6-6, the J call TRBJ1-5; D ambiguous. This clonotype originated in a person between 40 and 79 years old with oral cavity squamous cell carcinoma. In DNA form, the CDR3 reads TGTGCCAGCAGTTACTCGGAAACGGGCAATCAGCCCCAGCATTTT. Its translation: CASSYSETGNQPQHF.